Detailed here is one T cell receptor beta chain. This sample also contains other DNA sequences that code for the same CDR3. The entry originates in a study of blood T cell repertoires in COVID-19. Background on the study: Sample material is recorded as cDNA or gDNA derived from T cells, B-cell-depleted T cells, or PBMCs.

CDR1 and CDR2 from the germline V gene are SGHTA and FQGNSA. The ends were cut back, 1 base at V and 2 bases at J, with 9 bases in the middle. The CDR3 length is 15 residues. Authors' processing steps: Amplifying reference gene primers gave estimates of nucleated cell counts. The protocol was immunoSEQ multiplex PCR, while the TCRdb copy is restricted to in-frame clones and leaves out a portion. V and J calls and clone size are those listed in that table; D and trimming were worked out from the DNA. This sample has 250,000 to 300,000 clones, with 88% found just once. Individuals aged about 18 to 90 years were recruited from 20 to 25 US areas.

The specimen sequenced was PBMCs or T cells enriched from blood (not recorded which). The chain has TRBV7-2 and TRBJ1-5, with D perhaps matching TRBD1 (5 bases). The TCR comes from a woman aged 55-69 years in a cohort exposed to, infected with or recovered from COVID-19 (not recorded which). CDR3 nucleotide sequence: TGTGCCAGCAGCTTAGTGGGAGGGGGCAATCAGCCCCAGCATTTT. This sequence encodes CASSLVGGGNQPQHF.